This record concerns one T cell receptor beta chain sequence. As processed by the authors: Researchers report that nucleated cell counts were estimated from reference gene primer amplification. Sequencing used immunoSEQ multiplex PCR; TCRdb keeps in-frame clones, though not all of them. V and J calls and clone size come straight from that table; D and trimming were deduced from the DNA. The table has approximately 210,000 clones, approximately 84% seen once. This sample was included in a study of blood T cell repertoires in COVID-19. The overall study: COVID-19 samples, acute and convalescent, were from the United States, Italy and Spain.

From germline, CDR1 is WSHSY and CDR2 SAAADI. V gave up 6 bases and J gave up 4 bases, with 10 bases separating them. The CDR3 extends over 13 amino acids. Sequenced material: peripheral blood. The sequence came from a woman aged 50 to 60 with active or convalescent COVID-19. This rearrangement joins TRBV10-2 to TRBJ2-1; a possible D gene is TRBD1 (6 bases). The CDR3 protein is CASSPTGYNEQFF. In DNA, the CDR3 is TGCGCCAGCAGCCCGACAGGATACAATGAGCAGTTCTTC.